There are a few counts of the clone carrying this T cell receptor (beta chain). The data originate from a study of control samples from healthy donors and cancer patients. TCRdb keeps only in-frame clones here, not all; method: immunoSEQ multiplex PCR. Here the sample spans about 89,000 clones, about 84% being singletons. Trimming removed 4 bases from V and 1 base from J; junction bases left unmatched: 3. The germline V gene has CDR1 GTSNPN and CDR2 SVGIG (reference sequence). This CDR3 is 13 amino acids long. This TCR derives from a woman aged 40 to 55 in good health. Sequencing input: blood. The chain uses TRBV30 and TRBJ1-1, with 7 bases that match TRBD1. CDR3 region: CAWTGQQNTEAFF. CDR3 sequence (DNA): TGTGCCTGGACGGGACAGCAGAACACTGAAGCTTTCTTT.